This TCR beta chain was documented in a study of beta chain features in type 1 diabetes. Reverse transcribing all isolated RNA meant expressed TCRB transcripts were sequenced. TCRdb's copy holds only in-frame clones and misses some; the assay was immunoSEQ multiplex PCR. The table lists 250,000 to 350,000 clones, about 14% of them singletons. There are 11 residues in the CDR3. V lost 0 bases and J 7 bases, leaving 6 bases between the germline ends. Germline V gene lookup returns CDR1 DFQATT and CDR2 SNEGSKA (reference sequence). This clone turned up a few times. Input material: central memory CD4+ T cells from blood. The V call is TRBV20-1, the J call TRBJ1-1, with D hard to call. This clonotype was sampled from a man aged 30 to 39 in good health. The CDR3: CSARDEGEAFF. The CDR3 DNA follows: TGCAGTGCTAGAGATGAGGGTGAAGCTTTCTTT.